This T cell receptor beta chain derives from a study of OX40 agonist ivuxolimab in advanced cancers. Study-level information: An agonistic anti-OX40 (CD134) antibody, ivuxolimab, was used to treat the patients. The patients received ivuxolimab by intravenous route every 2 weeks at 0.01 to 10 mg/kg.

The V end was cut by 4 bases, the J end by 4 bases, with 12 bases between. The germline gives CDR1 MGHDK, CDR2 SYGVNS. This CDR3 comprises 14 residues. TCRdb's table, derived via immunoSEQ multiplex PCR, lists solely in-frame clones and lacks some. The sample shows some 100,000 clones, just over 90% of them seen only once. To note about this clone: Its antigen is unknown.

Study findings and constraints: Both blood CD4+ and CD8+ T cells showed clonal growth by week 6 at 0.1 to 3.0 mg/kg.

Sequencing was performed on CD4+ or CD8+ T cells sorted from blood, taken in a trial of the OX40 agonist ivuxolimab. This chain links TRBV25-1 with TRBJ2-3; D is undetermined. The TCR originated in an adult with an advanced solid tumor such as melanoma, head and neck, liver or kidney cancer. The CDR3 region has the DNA TGTGCCAGCAGTGCGAGGACGGCGGCAGATACGCAGTATTTT. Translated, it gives CASSARTAADTQYF.